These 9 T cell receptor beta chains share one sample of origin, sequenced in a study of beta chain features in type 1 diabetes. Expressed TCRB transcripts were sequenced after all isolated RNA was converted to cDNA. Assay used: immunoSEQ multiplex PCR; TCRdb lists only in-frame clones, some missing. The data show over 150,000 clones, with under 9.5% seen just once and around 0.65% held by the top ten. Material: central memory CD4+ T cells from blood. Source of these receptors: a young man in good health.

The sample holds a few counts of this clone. The CDR3 nucleotides read TGTGCCAGCAGTTTGATAGTCGGCGGTCTTCCGAACACCGGGGAGCTGTTTTTT. As protein: CASSLIVGGLPNTGELFF. This rearrangement joins TRBV27 to TRBJ2-2, with D uncertain. V lost 3 bases and J lost 0, with 17 bases in between. The CDR3 runs 18 residues. CDR1 MNHEY and CDR2 SMNVEV come from the germline V gene (reference sequence).

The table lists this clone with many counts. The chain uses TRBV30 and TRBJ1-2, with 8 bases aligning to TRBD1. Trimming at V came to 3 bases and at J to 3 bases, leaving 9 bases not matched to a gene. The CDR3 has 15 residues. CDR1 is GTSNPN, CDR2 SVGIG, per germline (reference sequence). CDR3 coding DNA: TGTGCCTGGAGCGCGGGACAGGCGACCGACTATGGCTACACCTTC. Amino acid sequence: CAWSAGQATDYGYTF.

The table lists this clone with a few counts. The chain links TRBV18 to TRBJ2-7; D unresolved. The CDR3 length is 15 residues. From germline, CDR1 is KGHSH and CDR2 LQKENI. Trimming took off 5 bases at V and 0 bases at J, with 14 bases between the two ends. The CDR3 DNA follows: TGTGCCAGCTCAGAGTGGGCAGCCAGCTCCTACGAGCAGTACTTC. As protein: CASSEWAASSYEQYF.

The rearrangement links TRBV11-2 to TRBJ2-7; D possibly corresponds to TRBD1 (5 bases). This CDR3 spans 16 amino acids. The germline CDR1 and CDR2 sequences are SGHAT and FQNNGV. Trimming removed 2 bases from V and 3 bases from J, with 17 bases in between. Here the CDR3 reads CASSLSGAPPGYEQYF. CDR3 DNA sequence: TGTGCCAGCAGCTTAAGTGGGGCTCCCCCGGGCTACGAGCAGTACTTC.

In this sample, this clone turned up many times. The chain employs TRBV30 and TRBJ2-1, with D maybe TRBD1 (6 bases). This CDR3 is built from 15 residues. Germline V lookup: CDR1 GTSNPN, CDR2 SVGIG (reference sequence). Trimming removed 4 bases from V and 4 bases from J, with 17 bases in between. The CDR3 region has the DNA TGTGCCTGGAACACAGGGCAATACCAGTACAATGAGCAGTTCTTC. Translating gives CAWNTGQYQYNEQFF.

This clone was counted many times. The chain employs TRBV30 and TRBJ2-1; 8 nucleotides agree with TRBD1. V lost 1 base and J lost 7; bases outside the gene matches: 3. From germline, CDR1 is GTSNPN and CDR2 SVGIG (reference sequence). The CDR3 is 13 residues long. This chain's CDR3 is CAWSGDRGNEQFF. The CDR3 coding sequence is TGTGCCTGGAGTGGAGACAGGGGTAATGAGCAGTTCTTC.

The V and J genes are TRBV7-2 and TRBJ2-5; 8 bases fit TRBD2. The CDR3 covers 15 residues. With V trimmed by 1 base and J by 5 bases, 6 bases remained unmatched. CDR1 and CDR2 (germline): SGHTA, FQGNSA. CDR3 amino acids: CASSLGGSGKETQYF. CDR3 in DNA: TGTGCCAGCAGCTTAGGGGGTAGCGGGAAGGAGACCCAGTACTTC.

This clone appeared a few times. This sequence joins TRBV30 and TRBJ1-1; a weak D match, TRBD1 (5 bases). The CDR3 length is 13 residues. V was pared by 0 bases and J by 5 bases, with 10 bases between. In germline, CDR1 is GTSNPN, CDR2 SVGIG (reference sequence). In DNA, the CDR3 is TGTGCCTGGAGTGTAGCAGGGCTAACTGAAGCTTTCTTT. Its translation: CAWSVAGLTEAFF.

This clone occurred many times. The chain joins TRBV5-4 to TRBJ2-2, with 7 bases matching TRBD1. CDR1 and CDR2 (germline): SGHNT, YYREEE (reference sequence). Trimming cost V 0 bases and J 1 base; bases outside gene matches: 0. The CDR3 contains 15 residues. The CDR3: CASSLGQGNTGELFF. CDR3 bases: TGTGCCAGCAGCTTGGGACAGGGGAACACCGGGGAGCTGTTTTTT.